This T cell receptor (beta chain) comes out of a study of early T cells in non-severe SARS-CoV-2 infection. This clonotype has ten or more counts. TCRdb processed the 5' RACE reads anew with MiXCR; each CDR3 protein has one entry. The table has some 70,000 distinct CDR3 sequences, about 9% seen once. Germline V gene data show CDR1 as SQVTM and CDR2 as ANQGSEA. V shed 8 bases and J 2 bases; nucleotides not matched to a gene: 10. This CDR3 comprises 17 residues. The chain joins TRBV29-1 to TRBJ2-3; 16 bases match TRBD2. The sequenced sample was whole blood. This receptor was identified in an adult who was a healthcare worker with PCR-confirmed SARS-CoV-2 infection or an uninfected control (not recorded which). Here the CDR3 DNA reads TGCAGCCTACGGGGGACTAGCGGGAGGGACTACACAGATACGCAGTATTTT. Protein sequence: CSLRGTSGRDYTDTQYF.